This T cell receptor (beta chain) was retrieved from a study of blood T cell repertoires in COVID-19. Overall study context: COVID-19 samples collected from the United States, Italy and Spain covered acute and convalescent phases.

The CDR3 spans 14 residues. V lost 2 bases and J lost 3, with 8 bases in between. Germline CDR1 MNHNS, CDR2 SASEGT. Original methodology: Amplification from reference gene primers served as the basis for estimated nucleated cell counts. TCRdb keeps only in-frame clones here, not all; method: immunoSEQ multiplex PCR. V and J calls and clone size are as listed in that table; D and trimming were resolved from the DNA. Altogether approximately 120,000 clones are present, 70% to 85% being singletons, with the ten largest covering 7.9%. This TCR was recovered from a woman aged 80 or over with active or convalescent COVID-19. Source material: peripheral blood. The genes are TRBV6-1 and TRBJ1-5; no clear D. The CDR3 sequence is CASSEYRVNQPQHF. CDR3 nucleotides: TGTGCCAGCAGTGAATACAGAGTCAATCAGCCCCAGCATTTT.